A selection of T cell receptor beta chains follows, all from one sample in a study of cytomegalovirus exposure and HLA in healthy donors. Here immunoSEQ multiplex PCR was the method, and the copy in TCRdb shows in-frame clones only, minus some. The sample yields about 200,000 clones, 75% to 85% seen once. The sample taken for sequencing was PBMCs. Source of these receptors: a woman aged 45-65 years in good health and CMV-seronegative. CDR3s include the opening cysteine and the closing phenylalanine or tryptophan. Fields, in order: D gene, CDR3 length, clone size, V gene, J gene, CDR3 protein, CDR3 DNA. A D gene is named only where the DNA matches it firmly. Rows give clone size only sometimes, using once, few, many, or a class for an expanded clone.

>TRBD1|16|NA|TRBV4-1|TRBJ1-2
CASSRAGTGYDYGYTF
TGCGCCAGCAGCCGAGCCGGGACAGGGTATGACTATGGCTACACCTTC
>NA|13|NA|TRBV10-3|TRBJ1-2
CAISVPRGSGYTF
TGTGCCATCAGTGTCCCCAGGGGAAGTGGCTACACCTTC
>TRBD1|17|few|TRBV25-1|TRBJ1-1
CASSELGQGARSTEAFF
TGTGCCAGCAGTGAATTGGGACAGGGGGCGCGCAGCACTGAAGCTTTCTTT
>NA|16|few|TRBV28|TRBJ1-4
CASSLYGRVRSEKLFF
TGTGCCAGCAGTTTATATGGGAGGGTTCGGAGTGAAAAACTGTTTTTT
>TRBD1|19|few|TRBV19|TRBJ1-5
CASSTSLGRPGTVNQPQHF
TGTGCCAGTAGTACTTCCCTCGGACGTCCGGGGACAGTCAATCAGCCCCAGCATTTT
>TRBD1|13|NA|TRBV28|TRBJ1-2
CASSTYRGRGYTF
TGTGCCAGCAGTACATACAGGGGTCGCGGCTACACCTTC
>NA|13|NA|TRBV30|TRBJ2-1
CAWSPGARKEQFF
TGTGCCTGGAGTCCGGGAGCCCGTAAGGAGCAGTTCTTC
>NA|14|NA|TRBV30|TRBJ2-7
CAWERETRLHEQYF
TGTGCCTGGGAGAGGGAGACCCGGTTACACGAGCAGTACTTC
>TRBD2|15|NA|TRBV4-2|TRBJ2-5
CASSQDPGRGETQYF
TGTGCCAGCAGCCAAGACCCAGGGAGGGGAGAGACCCAGTACTTC
>NA|13|NA|TRBV28|TRBJ1-2
CACRQGNLYGYTF
TGTGCTTGCAGGCAGGGGAACCTCTATGGCTACACCTTC
>NA|15|NA|TRBV7-9|TRBJ2-1
CASSPRVGTYNEQFF
TGTGCCAGCAGCCCCAGGGTAGGAACCTACAATGAGCAGTTCTTC
>NA|14|once|TRBV4-1|TRBJ2-1
CASSLYRERDEQFF
TGCGCCAGCAGCCTGTACCGGGAGCGGGATGAGCAGTTCTTC
>TRBD2|16|NA|TRBV18|TRBJ2-7
CASSPPGLAGAYEQYF
TGTGCCAGCTCACCTCCGGGACTAGCGGGGGCCTACGAGCAGTACTTC
>NA|15|NA|TRBV28|TRBJ2-1
CASSLGDSGYNEQFF
TGTGCCAGCAGTTTGGGAGATAGCGGTTACAATGAGCAGTTCTTC
>TRBD1|14|NA|TRBV19|TRBJ1-5
CASSPQGVGQPQHF
TGTGCCAGTAGTCCCCAGGGGGTTGGTCAGCCCCAGCATTTT
>NA|12|NA|TRBV7-9|TRBJ1-3
CASSPPGNTIYF
TGTGCCAGCAGCCCCCCGGGAAACACCATATATTTT
>NA|14|NA|TRBV30|TRBJ2-7
CAWSRESGPYEQYF
TGTGCCTGGTCCAGGGAAAGTGGCCCCTACGAGCAGTACTTC
>NA|12|NA|TRBV6-6|TRBJ2-2
CASTIRTGELFF
TGTGCCAGCACTATAAGAACCGGGGAGCTGTTTTTT
>NA|12|NA|TRBV18|TRBJ1-2
CASSPVGSGYTF
TGTGCCAGCTCACCAGTGGGCTCTGGCTACACCTTC
>NA|15|few|TRBV11-2|TRBJ1-5
CASSLAGLGNQPQHF
TGTGCCAGCAGCTTAGCAGGGTTGGGCAATCAGCCCCAGCATTTT
>TRBD1|16|NA|TRBV6-6|TRBJ2-5
CASALGAGGNQETQYF
TGTGCCAGCGCCTTGGGCGCAGGGGGCAACCAAGAGACCCAGTACTTC
>NA|14|once|TRBV30|TRBJ2-3
CAWREALSTDTQYF
TGTGCCTGGAGAGAAGCGCTGAGCACAGATACGCAGTATTTT
>NA|14|NA|TRBV19|TRBJ1-3
CASSIDLDLNTIYF
TGTGCCAGTAGTATTGACCTGGACTTGAACACCATATATTTT
>TRBD2|12|NA|TRBV30|TRBJ2-7
CAWSGREIEQYF
TGTGCCTGGAGTGGGCGGGAGATCGAGCAGTACTTC
>NA|14|NA|TRBV10-2|TRBJ1-5
CASSAGHLNQPQHF
TGCGCCAGCAGTGCGGGACACCTCAATCAGCCCCAGCATTTT
>TRBD1|16|NA|TRBV2|TRBJ2-3
CASSYRTGGGTDTQYF
TGTGCCAGCAGCTATAGGACAGGGGGGGGAACAGATACGCAGTATTTT
>TRBD1|14|NA|TRBV28|TRBJ1-2
CASSWTGSNYGYAF
TGTGCCAGCAGCTGGACAGGGTCGAACTATGGCTACGCCTTC
>TRBD2|13|NA|TRBV30|TRBJ2-3
CAWSSGMGGGQYF
TGTGCCTGGAGCAGCGGGATGGGGGGTGGGCAGTATTTT
>NA|14|NA|TRBV4-3|TRBJ2-1
CASSLRRPEDEQFF
TGCGCCAGCAGCCTCAGGCGGCCGGAGGATGAGCAGTTCTTC
>TRBD1|13|NA|TRBV18|TRBJ2-7
CASSPDRGGEQYF
TGTGCCAGCTCCCCTGACAGGGGAGGCGAGCAGTACTTC
>TRBD1|12|NA|TRBV6-6|TRBJ1-5
CATKQGTQPQHF
TGTGCCACCAAACAGGGGACTCAGCCCCAGCATTTT
>TRBD1|17|NA|TRBV18|TRBJ2-3
CASSPGTGVYGTDTQYF
TGTGCCAGCTCACCAGGGACAGGGGTTTATGGCACAGATACGCAGTATTTT
>TRBD2|14|NA|TRBV10-3|TRBJ2-1
CATNQREGANEQFF
TGTGCCACCAATCAGCGGGAGGGGGCCAATGAGCAGTTCTTC
>NA|17|NA|TRBV27|TRBJ2-3
CASSSPPLASAADTQYF
TGTGCCAGCAGTTCCCCCCCCCTAGCAAGTGCTGCAGATACGCAGTATTTT
>NA|14|NA|TRBV19|TRBJ2-5
CASRSSEGRETQYF
TGTGCCAGTAGATCATCTGAAGGGAGGGAGACCCAGTACTTC
>TRBD2|16|NA|TRBV30|TRBJ2-1
CAWSVPPSGRSGEQFF
TGTGCCTGGAGTGTACCCCCCAGCGGGAGATCGGGGGAGCAGTTCTTC
>NA|15|NA|TRBV6-5|TRBJ2-7
CASSYTSPPLVLQYF
TGTGCCAGCAGTTACACGTCCCCACCTCTAGTCCTGCAGTACTTC
>TRBD1|18|NA|TRBV13|TRBJ2-6
CASSFGTGRTGGANVLTF
TGTGCCAGCAGCTTTGGGACAGGGAGAACTGGTGGGGCCAACGTCCTGACTTTC
>NA|14|NA|TRBV7-2|TRBJ2-2
CASRNSVNTGELFF
TGTGCCAGCAGGAATAGCGTGAACACCGGGGAGCTGTTTTTT
>NA|14|few|TRBV6-5|TRBJ2-7
CASSERSSPYEQYF
TGTGCCAGCAGTGAACGGAGCAGCCCCTACGAGCAGTACTTC
>NA|11|NA|TRBV30|TRBJ2-7
CAWSVQHEQYF
TGTGCCTGGAGTGTACAACACGAGCAGTACTTC
>TRBD1|14|NA|TRBV28|TRBJ1-2
CASSLNRGWYGYTF
TGTGCCAGCAGTTTAAACAGGGGGTGGTATGGCTACACCTTC
>TRBD2|15|NA|TRBV6-5|TRBJ2-1
CASSSTSGETNEQFF
TGTGCCAGCAGTTCGACTAGCGGGGAGACCAATGAGCAGTTCTTC
>NA|14|NA|TRBV28|TRBJ1-2
CASSLWATSAGYTF
TGTGCCAGCAGTTTATGGGCAACCTCCGCTGGCTACACCTTC
>NA|16|NA|TRBV5-1|TRBJ2-3
CASSPQTDLSPDTQYF
TGCGCCAGCAGCCCCCAGACAGACCTCTCCCCAGATACGCAGTATTTT
>TRBD1|14|NA|TRBV14|TRBJ1-1
CASSLSQGNTEAFF
TGTGCCAGCAGCCTCTCACAGGGGAATACTGAAGCTTTCTTT
>TRBD1|18|NA|TRBV7-9|TRBJ2-7
CASSSAGTGAFSSYEQYF
TGTGCCAGCAGCTCCGCCGGGACAGGGGCGTTCAGCTCCTACGAGCAGTACTTC
>NA|11|NA|TRBV11-2|TRBJ2-7
CASSASYEQYF
TGTGCCAGCAGCGCGAGCTACGAGCAGTACTTC
>NA|14|NA|TRBV5-1|TRBJ2-7
CASSLTGDFYEQYF
TGCGCCAGCAGCTTGACAGGGGACTTCTACGAGCAGTACTTC
>NA|13|NA|TRBV15|TRBJ2-1
CATSRAGYNEQFF
TGTGCCACCAGCAGAGCGGGTTACAATGAGCAGTTCTTC
>TRBD2|15|NA|TRBV5-1|TRBJ2-2
CASSFSGRETGELFF
TGCGCCAGCAGCTTTAGCGGGAGGGAAACCGGGGAGCTGTTTTTT